Presented here are 23 T cell receptor beta chains from one specimen sequenced in a study of long-term antiretroviral therapy in people with HIV (dated by TCRdb to about 2022). The immunoSEQ hsTCRB v3.0 assay was used at survey level resolution to sequence the TRB variable region. This is the immuneACCESS table as TCRdb keeps it, with only in-frame sequences that have V and J called. A part of the clones is gone; compared with another copy, unresolved V genes explain less than half, and the rest is unexplained. Across this sample there are fewer than 40,000 clones, with 86% seen only once. The ten largest account for more than 4% of the sample. The source material was unsorted PBMCs, sampled 1.2 years after starting antiretroviral therapy. The receptors come from a woman in her 50s with HIV.

The chain is built from TRBV19 and TRBJ2-1; D ambiguous. This CDR3 comprises 13 residues. Trimming cost V 5 bases and J 8 bases, with 13 bases left between them. Per germline, CDR1 LNHDA and CDR2 SQIVND (reference sequence). The CDR3, as DNA: TGTGCCAGTAGTCCACCGTTAAGGCATGAGCAGTTCTTC. Translation: CASSPPLRHEQFF.

The chain has TRBV18 and TRBJ2-2, with 8 positions matching TRBD1. The germline gives CDR1 KGHSH, CDR2 LQKENI. This CDR3 is built from 14 residues. J was trimmed by 5 bases and V by 3 bases; bases with no gene match: 2. The CDR3 sequence is CASSPGQETGELFF. Here the CDR3 DNA reads TGTGCCAGCTCACCGGGACAGGAGACCGGGGAGCTGTTTTTT.

The CDR3: CASSIRTAGTEAFF. Written as DNA, the CDR3 is TGTGCCAGTAGTATCCGGACAGCAGGGACTGAAGCTTTCTTT. The chain uses TRBV19 and TRBJ1-1, with a tentative D call TRBD1 (6 bases). Germline V CDR1 and CDR2: LNHDA, SQIVND (reference sequence). CDR3 length: 14 amino acids. The germline V and J ends were trimmed by 3 bases and 5 bases, with 13 bases remaining between them.

DNA of the CDR3: TGTGCCAGTAGTACATCGGGACAGGGAATTCGCAATGAGCAGTTCTTC. The encoded protein is CASSTSGQGIRNEQFF. The chain recombines TRBV19 with TRBJ2-1; 9 nucleotides match TRBD1. Trimming removed 4 bases from V and 6 bases from J; junction bases left unmatched: 10. The CDR3 has 16 residues. The germline CDR1 and CDR2 sequences are LNHDA and SQIVND (reference sequence).

The J gene is TRBJ1-3, the V gene TRBV5-6; D not resolved. Trimming stripped 4 bases from V and 2 bases from J, with 10 bases between. The V gene's germline CDR1 is SGHDT and CDR2 YYEEEE. The CDR3 loop spans 14 amino acids. The CDR3 protein is CASSGGRAGNTIYF. CDR3 DNA sequence: TGTGCCAGCAGCGGTGGTCGGGCTGGAAACACCATATATTTT.

The chain combines TRBV7-8 with TRBJ1-2; D call uncertain. V was shortened by 5 bases and J by 2 bases, with 9 bases between the two germline ends. Germline CDR1 is SGHVS and CDR2 is FQNEAQ. This CDR3 spans 13 amino acids. The CDR3 loop reads CASSLGGNYGYTF. DNA of the CDR3: TGTGCCAGCAGCCTTGGAGGGAACTATGGCTACACCTTC.

V is TRBV2 and J is TRBJ2-7, with D perhaps assigned TRBD1 or TRBD2 (5 bases each). The germline CDR1 and CDR2 sequences are SNHLY and FYNNEI. Between the trimmed V and J ends, which lost 7 bases and 5 bases, there was a span of 21 bases. CDR3 length equals 15 residues. The CDR3 nucleotides read TGTGCCAGCACCCTGCGACTGGGGGTTTCACACGAGCAGTACTTC. This sequence encodes CASTLRLGVSHEQYF.

J is TRBJ1-5 and V is TRBV19; 7 bases align to TRBD1. Trimming at V came to 8 bases and at J to 4 bases, leaving 5 bases not matched to a gene. In germline, CDR1 is LNHDA, CDR2 SQIVND (reference sequence). This CDR3 comprises 13 residues. The CDR3 loop reads CASAPTGNQPQHF. For the CDR3, the DNA is TGTGCCAGTGCCCCGACAGGGAATCAGCCCCAGCATTTT.

This chain connects TRBV27 to TRBJ2-7; D is possibly TRBD2 (7 bases). The CDR3 sequence is 12 residues long. The germline V and J ends were trimmed by 3 bases and 12 bases, with 15 bases remaining between them. CDR1 is MNHEY and CDR2 is SMNVEV in the germline V gene (reference sequence). The CDR3 sequence is CASSLGGAEPYF. The CDR3 coding sequence is TGTGCCAGCAGTTTGGGGGGGGCAGAACCGTACTTC.

This rearrangement joins TRBV6-5 to TRBJ1-4; D may be TRBD1 (5 bases). Germline V lookup: CDR1 MNHEY, CDR2 SVGAGI. V was clipped by 9 bases and J by 0 bases, with 14 bases between them. The CDR3 totals 15 residues. The CDR3 is CASCGTTATNEKLFF. DNA for the CDR3: TGTGCCAGTTGCGGGACGACCGCAACTAATGAAAAACTGTTTTTT.

J is TRBJ1-3 and V is TRBV7-6, with 9 bases lining up with TRBD1. Germline values: CDR1 SGHVS, CDR2 FNYEAQ. The CDR3 is made up of 16 amino acids. Trimming at V came to 5 bases and at J to 1 base, leaving 6 bases not matched to a gene. The CDR3 sequence: CASSPGTGRSGNTIYF. CDR3 bases: TGTGCCAGCAGCCCTGGGACAGGGAGATCTGGAAACACCATATATTTT.

A single count supports this clone. V is TRBV4-2 and J is TRBJ2-1; possibly TRBD2 for D (6 bases). The germline V gene has CDR1 LGHNA and CDR2 YNFKEQ. V shed 6 bases and J shed 7 bases, with 19 bases lying between them. This CDR3 region has 15 residues. The CDR3, as DNA: TGTGCCAGCAGGCTTGGCCCCGGGGGTCAAAATGAGCAGTTCTTC. Its protein product is CASRLGPGGQNEQFF.

The chain combines TRBV18 with TRBJ2-4, with 7 positions matching TRBD1. CDR1 and CDR2 (germline): KGHSH, LQKENI. The V and J ends lost 3 bases and 9 bases, in that order; junction bases with no gene match: 11. This CDR3 has 15 amino acids. The CDR3 region is CASSPLRGMTGIQYF. The CDR3 DNA is TGTGCCAGCTCACCTCTCAGGGGGATGACGGGCATTCAGTACTTC. The variable domain in full, completed from reference TRBV18 and TRBJ2-4, reads NAGVMQNPRHLVRRRGQEARLRCSPMKGHSHVYWYRQLPEEGLKFMVYLQKENIIDESGMPKERFSAEFPKEGPSILRIQQVVRGDSAAYFCASSPLRGMTGIQYFGAGTRLSVL.

The chain recombines TRBV5-8 with TRBJ2-6, with unresolved D. The CDR3 is 14 residues long. Between the trimmed V and J ends, which lost 0 bases and 4 bases, there was a span of 5 bases. Germline V gives CDR1 SGHTS, CDR2 YDEGEE. CDR3 sequence: CASSLDTGANVLTF. Here the CDR3 DNA reads TGTGCCAGCAGCTTGGACACAGGGGCCAACGTCCTGACTTTC.

This clone was counted once. CDR3 in amino acids: CASSLATGGGQELFF. The CDR3 DNA reads as TGTGCCAGCAGCTTAGCGACGGGGGGGGGCCAGGAGCTGTTTTTT. J is TRBJ2-2 and V is TRBV7-6; 8 nucleotides match TRBD2. Germline-derived CDR1 and CDR2 are SGHVS and FNYEAQ. The CDR3 runs to 15 residues. Losses at the gene ends were 0 bases for V and 10 bases for J; bases not matched to a gene: 7.

J is TRBJ2-5 and V is TRBV30; D possibly uses TRBD1 or TRBD2 (5 bases each). Deletions cut 0 bases from V and 4 bases from J, with 12 bases between. The CDR3 covers 14 residues. Germline CDR1 and CDR2: GTSNPN and SVGIG (reference sequence). CDR3 sequence (DNA): TGTGCCTGGAGTGTACGTCGAGGGGCAGAGACCCAGTACTTC. It is translated as CAWSVRRGAETQYF.

The chain combines TRBV27 with TRBJ1-1; D possibly corresponds to TRBD1 (6 bases). V lost 3 bases, J lost 4 bases, and 12 bases lay in between. CDR3 length: 14 amino acids. Germline V gene lookup returns CDR1 MNHEY and CDR2 SMNVEV (reference sequence). CDR3 amino acids: CASSFLTGLTEAFF. As DNA, the CDR3 is TGTGCCAGCAGTTTCTTAACAGGGCTCACTGAAGCTTTCTTT.

The chain couples TRBV30 to TRBJ1-5, with 8 positions matching TRBD1. Trimming removed 5 bases from V and 2 bases from J; junction bases left unmatched: 5. Germline lookup yields CDR1 GTSNPN and CDR2 SVGIG (reference sequence). This CDR3 has 14 amino acids. The CDR3 DNA reads as TGTGCCTGGTCCACAGGGGGTCGCAATCAGCCCCAGCATTTT. It yields the protein CAWSTGGRNQPQHF.

This chain links TRBV5-8 with TRBJ2-1, with D perhaps TRBD1 or TRBD2 (5 bases each). This CDR3 spans 18 amino acids. CDR1 is SGHTS and CDR2 is YDEGEE in the germline V gene. Trimming stripped 3 bases from V and 6 bases from J, with 25 bases between. This CDR3 is CASSYRGLGVKALNEQFF. The DNA for the CDR3 is TGTGCCAGCAGCTACCGGGGCCTCGGGGTAAAGGCCCTCAATGAGCAGTTCTTC.

The rearrangement links TRBV2 to TRBJ1-5, with D unresolved. V lost 0 bases to trimming and J lost 0 bases, with 3 bases between them. Germline CDR1 SNHLY, CDR2 FYNNEI. The CDR3 has 14 amino acids. CDR3 coding DNA: TGTGCCAGCAGTGAAGCCTATAGCAATCAGCCCCAGCATTTT. It is translated as CASSEAYSNQPQHF.

The genes are TRBV27 and TRBJ2-1; 9 nucleotides line up with TRBD2. CDR1 and CDR2 from the germline V gene are MNHEY and SMNVEV (reference sequence). Germline trimming cut 5 bases from V and 10 bases from J; bases unmatched to any gene: 9. This CDR3 has 14 residues. The CDR3 coding sequence is TGTGCCAGCAGTCCCGTGGGAGCGGGGGGCGAGCAGTTCTTC. Translating it yields CASSPVGAGGEQFF.

The chain joins TRBV7-9 to TRBJ1-5, with 7 bases matching TRBD1. This CDR3 is built from 13 residues. The J segment lost 11 bases and the V segment lost 1 base, leaving 5 bases of the junction unmatched. Germline-derived CDR1 and CDR2 are SEHNR and FQNEAQ (reference sequence). In DNA, the CDR3 is TGTGCCAGCAGCTTAGGGGGACAGACGGCCCAGCATTTT. This translates into CASSLGGQTAQHF.

The V gene is TRBV19, the J gene TRBJ2-2, with D hard to call. The CDR3 sequence is 15 residues long. The germline CDR1 and CDR2 sequences are LNHDA and SQIVND (reference sequence). V was shortened by 6 bases and J by 5 bases, with 16 bases between the two germline ends. CDR3: CASSPKPGLTGELFF. The CDR3 DNA reads as TGTGCCAGTAGCCCAAAGCCAGGCCTGACCGGGGAGCTGTTTTTT.